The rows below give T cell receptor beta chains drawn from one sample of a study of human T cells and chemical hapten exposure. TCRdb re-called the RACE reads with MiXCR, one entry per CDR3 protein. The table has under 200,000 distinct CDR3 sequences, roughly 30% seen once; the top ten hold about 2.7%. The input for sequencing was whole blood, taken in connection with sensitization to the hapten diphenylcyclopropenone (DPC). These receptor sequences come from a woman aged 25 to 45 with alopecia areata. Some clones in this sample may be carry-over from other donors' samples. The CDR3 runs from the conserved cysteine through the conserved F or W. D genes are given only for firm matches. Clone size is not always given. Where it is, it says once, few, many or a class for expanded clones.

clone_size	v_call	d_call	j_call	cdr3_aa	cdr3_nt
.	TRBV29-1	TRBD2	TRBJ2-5	CSVEGAGGYQETQYF	TGCAGCGTTGAGGGAGCGGGAGGGTACCAAGAGACCCAGTACTTC
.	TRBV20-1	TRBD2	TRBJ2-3	CSAHPPKAGVADTQYF	TGCAGTGCTCACCCCCCCAAAGCGGGAGTCGCAGATACGCAGTATTTT
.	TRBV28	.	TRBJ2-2	CASSSEDTGELFF	TGTGCCAGCAGCTCAGAGGACACCGGGGAGCTGTTTTTT
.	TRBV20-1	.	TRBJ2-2	CSARVGGGGTKELFF	TGCAGTGCTAGAGTCGGCGGAGGGGGCACCAAGGAGCTGTTTTTT
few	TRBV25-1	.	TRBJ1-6	CASSGDNYNSPLHF	TGTGCCAGCAGCGGGGACAATTATAATTCACCCCTCCACTTT
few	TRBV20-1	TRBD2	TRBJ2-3	CSAEPGLAGGFTDTQYF	TGCAGTGCTGAGCCGGGACTAGCGGGAGGGTTCACAGATACGCAGTATTTT
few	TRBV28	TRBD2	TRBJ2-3	CASRLSGLADRDTQYF	TGTGCCAGCAGACTCTCAGGACTAGCGGATAGGGATACGCAGTATTTT
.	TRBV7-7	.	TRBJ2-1	CASSLGGANYNEQFF	TGTGCCAGCAGCTTAGGGGGGGCCAACTACAATGAGCAGTTCTTC
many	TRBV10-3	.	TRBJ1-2	CAISRDGRNGYTF	TGTGCCATCAGCCGAGACGGGCGTAACGGCTACACCTTC
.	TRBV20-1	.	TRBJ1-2	CSASQETNYGYTF	TGCAGTGCTAGCCAGGAGACTAACTATGGCTACACCTTC
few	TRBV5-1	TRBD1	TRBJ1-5	CASSEMGQGNQPQHF	TGCGCCAGCAGCGAGATGGGACAGGGCAATCAGCCCCAGCATTTT